This passage covers 19 T cell receptor beta chains from one sample sequenced in a study of blood T cells in healthy people across ages. Primed by a sample-barcoded 5' primer and a J-beta primer mix, a second PCR proceeded for 7 to 11 cycles. TCRdb analysed the 5' RACE reads with MiXCR anew, one entry per CDR3 protein. The sample has about 1.6 million distinct CDR3 sequences, about 32% seen once. Material: blood. The receptors shown here come from a woman under 40 in good health.

This clonotype has only a few counts. The J gene is TRBJ2-7, the V gene TRBV14; D remains unclear. This CDR3 has 14 amino acids. CDR1 and CDR2 from the germline V gene are SGHDN and FVKESK. Trimming took 0 bases from V and 0 from J, leaving 6 bases between them. CDR3 in amino acids: CASSQDPHSYEQYF. The CDR3 DNA follows: TGTGCCAGCAGCCAAGACCCTCACTCCTACGAGCAGTACTTC.

This clonotype was detected only a few times. The rearrangement joins TRBV20-1 to TRBJ1-5; possibly TRBD1 for D (5 bases). The CDR3 totals 15 residues. Germline CDR1 and CDR2: DFQATT and SNEGSKA (reference sequence). The V and J ends lost 1 base and 3 bases respectively, with 13 bases between them. CDR3 nucleotides: TGCAGTGCTAGAGTGCCGGGGCAGGACAATCAGCCCCAGCATTTT. It encodes CSARVPGQDNQPQHF.

This clonotype came up a few times. The chain recombines TRBV10-2 with TRBJ1-5, with TRBD1 matching 8 bases. V lost 4 bases and J lost 5; bases outside the gene matches: 1. Germline V gene data show CDR1 as WSHSY and CDR2 as SAAADI. The CDR3 has 13 residues. This CDR3 reads CASSAGGDQPQHF. DNA of the CDR3: TGCGCCAGCAGTGCAGGGGGCGATCAGCCCCAGCATTTT.

The rearrangement joins TRBV11-2 to TRBJ1-5; the D is unclear. Germline CDR1 and CDR2: SGHAT and FQNNGV. The CDR3 length is 13 residues. Trimming left V 3 bases short and J 6 bases short, with 9 bases between. CDR3 in amino acids: CASSFGSGQPQHF. The CDR3 nucleotides read TGTGCCAGCAGCTTCGGTTCAGGTCAGCCCCAGCATTTT.

The J gene is TRBJ1-2, the V gene TRBV20-1; D gene unclear. The CDR3 has 13 residues. Looked up from germline, CDR1 is DFQATT and CDR2 is SNEGSKA (reference sequence). Trimming pared 5 bases from V and 4 bases from J, leaving 14 bases between. CDR3 in amino acids: CSAVEGLGYGYTF. The CDR3 DNA is TGCAGTGCTGTCGAGGGCCTTGGCTATGGCTACACCTTC.

This clonotype was detected only a few times. This chain connects TRBV18 to TRBJ1-2; D unclear. Trimming took off 3 bases at V and 4 bases at J, with 9 bases between the two ends. Germline V lookup: CDR1 KGHSH, CDR2 LQKENI. The CDR3 is made up of 13 amino acids. The CDR3 is CASSPMDGYGYTF. The CDR3 nucleotides are TGTGCCAGCTCACCCATGGACGGCTATGGCTACACCTTC.

There are many counts of this clonotype. This sequence joins TRBV29-1 and TRBJ2-7; the D gene could be TRBD1 or TRBD2 (6 bases each). Trimming took 7 bases from V and 6 from J, leaving 13 bases between them. This CDR3 spans 11 amino acids. Per the germline V gene, CDR1 is SQVTM and CDR2 is ANQGSEA. CDR3 in DNA: TGCAGCGCTACCGGGGGCAGCGAGCAGTACTTC. Protein sequence: CSATGGSEQYF.

To note about this clonotype: Germline is not matched at one junction end, which may reflect a read error. The CDR3: CASSEDSVGEQYF. CDR3 DNA sequence: TGTGCCAGCAGTGAGGACAGTGTGGGGGAGCAGTACTTC. The rearrangement joins TRBV10-3 to TRBJ2-7; possibly TRBD1 for D (6 bases). CDR1 ENHRY and CDR2 SYGVKD come from the germline V gene. The CDR3 loop spans 13 amino acids.

The chain is built from TRBV6-5 and TRBJ1-6; D is uncertain. CDR3 length: 15 amino acids. Germline V gene data show CDR1 as MNHEY and CDR2 as SVGAGI. The V end lost 2 bases, the J end lost 9 bases, and 14 bases lay between the germline ends. CDR3 coding DNA: TGTGCCAGCAGTTACCAGAAGGAGGGTAGTTCACCCCTCCACTTT. Amino acid sequence: CASSYQKEGSSPLHF.

In its sample, this clonotype was seen a few times. The J gene is TRBJ1-5, the V gene TRBV12-3 or TRBV12-4; TRBD1 aligns across 9 bases. With V trimmed by 5 bases and J by 6 bases, 8 bases remained unmatched. The CDR3 is made up of 15 amino acids. CDR3: CASSPGQGRRQPQHF. In DNA, the CDR3 is TGTGCCAGCAGTCCGGGACAGGGAAGGCGTCAGCCCCAGCATTTT.

The V gene is TRBV10-3, the J gene TRBJ2-7, with 8 bases identical to TRBD2. Germline CDR1 ENHRY, CDR2 SYGVKD. The CDR3 runs 13 residues. V shed 2 bases, J shed 6 bases, and the junction held 3 bases outside the gene matches. DNA for the CDR3: TGTGCCATCAGTGAGCGGGAGGGCTCCGAGCAGTACTTC. Translated, it gives CAISEREGSEQYF.

J is TRBJ2-5 and V is TRBV11-2; D uncertain. The germline CDR1 and CDR2 sequences are SGHAT and FQNNGV. The CDR3 runs 16 residues. The germline V and J ends were trimmed by 5 bases and 3 bases, with 19 bases remaining between them. Written as DNA, the CDR3 is TGTGCCAGCAGCCCTTGGGCATGGCAGGATAAAGAGACCCAGTACTTC. Protein: CASSPWAWQDKETQYF.

The table lists this clonotype with a few counts. This chain links TRBV6-2 or TRBV6-3 with TRBJ2-1; either TRBD1 or TRBD2 may supply D (5 bases each). V gave up 4 bases and J gave up 6 bases, with 13 bases separating them. Germline lookup yields CDR1 MNHEY and CDR2 SVGEGT. This CDR3 has 14 residues. CDR3 sequence: CASSFEGTLNEQFF. Written as DNA, the CDR3 is TGTGCCAGCAGTTTTGAAGGGACCCTCAATGAGCAGTTCTTC.

The V gene is TRBV5-6, the J gene TRBJ1-1, with 10 bases fitting TRBD1. The CDR3 covers 15 residues. Germline assignment: CDR1 SGHDT and CDR2 YYEEEE. With V trimmed by 0 bases and J by 4 bases, 3 bases remained unmatched. This chain's CDR3 is CASSLVGQGGTEAFF. In DNA form, the CDR3 reads TGTGCCAGCAGCTTGGTAGGACAGGGGGGCACTGAAGCTTTCTTT.

The chain joins TRBV15 to TRBJ1-1; weak D call: TRBD1 (5 bases). The CDR3 length is 14 residues. CDR1 and CDR2 (germline): LNHNV, YYDKDF (reference sequence). Trimming took off 4 bases at V and 11 bases at J, with 20 bases between the two ends. Here the CDR3 DNA reads TGTGCCACCAGCACCTGGACTGGGGGGTCACGGGCTTTCTTT. Translated: CATSTWTGGSRAFF.

In this sample, this clonotype turned up many times. The genes are TRBV12-3 or TRBV12-4 and TRBJ2-1; 9 bases match TRBD2. The CDR3 totals 15 residues. V was pared by 7 bases and J by 2 bases, with 6 bases of the junction left unmatched. The CDR3 bases are TGTGCCAGCACCCGGGGCGGGGGGGCCTACAATGAGCAGTTCTTC. It yields the protein CASTRGGGAYNEQFF.

This clonotype has only a few counts. The chain uses TRBV20-1 and TRBJ1-5; the D is unclear. Per the germline V gene, CDR1 is DFQATT and CDR2 is SNEGSKA (reference sequence). Trimming took 3 bases from V and 2 from J, leaving 11 bases between them. The CDR3 runs to 14 residues. CDR3 sequence reads: CSASDGKGNQPQHF. The CDR3, as DNA: TGCAGTGCTAGTGATGGTAAGGGCAATCAGCCCCAGCATTTT.

This clonotype has only a few counts. The chain has TRBV9 and TRBJ2-7, with a possible D match to TRBD1 (6 bases). V lost 0 bases and J lost 5, with 12 bases in between. CDR1 and CDR2 (germline): SGDLS, YYNGEE. The CDR3 spans 14 residues. Written as DNA, the CDR3 is TGTGCCAGCAGCGTAGGTATAGGGGGTAACGAGCAGTACTTC. It is translated as CASSVGIGGNEQYF.

V gene TRBV2 combines with J gene TRBJ2-3; TRBD2 aligns across 8 bases. In germline, CDR1 is SNHLY, CDR2 FYNNEI. The trim removed 6 bases at V and 6 bases at J, leaving 14 bases unmatched. The CDR3 contains 16 residues. The CDR3 sequence: CASRLTTSGGRDTQYF. CDR3 DNA: TGTGCCAGCAGACTTACAACTAGCGGAGGGAGGGATACGCAGTATTTT.